Below, 9 T cell receptor beta chains from the same sample are listed, as sequenced in a study of T cells in women clearing cervical HPV infection listed by TCRdb under 2018. Library method: the immunoSEQ multiplex PCR assay. Imported from immuneACCESS, the table was reduced by TCRdb to in-frame sequences with V and J called. These copies leave out some clones; in studies compared against another copy, an unresolved V gene accounts for under half, and the cause of the remainder is not known. This specimen's table enumerates about 36,000 clones. The ten largest clones represent 3.7% of the sample. Sequencing was done on a sample of blood buffy coat. The receptor source for this set is a woman between 18 and 75 years old with a cervical HPV16 infection that either progressed to CIN3+ or cleared (not recorded which).

To note about this clone: The read finishes 3 residues shy of the CDR3 end, and the germline J gene is used to complete it. The chain employs TRBV5-1 and TRBJ2-2; weak D call: TRBD2 (5 bases). CDR3 length: 15 residues. CDR1 and CDR2 (germline): SGHRS, YFSETQ. The V end was cut by 4 bases, the J end by 3 bases, with 13 bases between. CDR3 bases read: TGCGCCAGCAGCCGGCCGGGGTTAGACACCGGGGAG. This encodes CASSRPGLDTGE. The whole CDR3 is CASSRPGLDTGELFF.

With respect to this clone: The read finishes 3 residues shy of the CDR3 end, and the germline J gene is used to complete it. This rearrangement joins TRBV23-1 to TRBJ2-7; D gene unclear. TRBV23-1 is identified as an open reading frame with a role that is uncertain. The CDR3 contains 14 residues. Trimming took 3 bases from V and 6 from J, leaving 15 bases between them. The DNA read from the CDR3 is TGCGCCAGCAGTCACGAATACATCCCCCCCGAG. Translation: CASSHEYIPPE. The whole CDR3 sequence reads CASSHEYIPPEQYF.

Turning to this clone: From the germline J gene comes the end of the CDR3, since the read stops 3 residues before it. The chain employs TRBV13 and TRBJ2-3, with 9 nucleotides matching TRBD2. The CDR3 spans 18 residues. Germline V gives CDR1 PRHDT, CDR2 FYEKMQ (reference sequence). With V trimmed by 2 bases and J by 2 bases, 11 bases remained unmatched. Partial CDR3 DNA: TGTGCCAGCAGCTTAACCAAGACGGCGGGAGGGTTCACAGATACG. Its protein product is CASSLTKTAGGFTDT. The complete CDR3 sequence is CASSLTKTAGGFTDTQYF.

Remarks on this clone: The read is 3 residues too short to cover the CDR3 end, so that end is filled in from the germline J gene. The chain couples TRBV18 to TRBJ2-2; possibly TRBD2 for D (5 bases). V dropped 1 base and J dropped 4 bases, with 10 bases sitting between them. The CDR3 loop spans 15 amino acids. Germline CDR1 reads KGHSH; CDR2 reads LQKENI. The CDR3 protein is CASSPRLASTGELFF. CDR3 DNA (partial): TGTGCCAGCTCACCACGGCTAGCAAGCACCGGGGAG.

As to this clone: The CDR3 end lies 3 residues beyond the end of the read and is filled in from the germline J gene. V and J are TRBV29-1 and TRBJ2-5; D gene ambiguous. The germline V gene has CDR1 SQVTM and CDR2 ANQGSEA. This CDR3 is built from 13 residues. Trimming left V 5 bases short and J 4 bases short, with 14 bases between. CDR3 loop: CSVNRISGETQYF. The DNA read from the CDR3 is TGCAGCGTTAACCGGATCTCGGGAGAGACC.

Remarks on this clone: The CDR3 end falls 3 residues outside the read, so it is completed with the germline J gene. Other DNA sequences in the same sample also yield this CDR3. This sequence joins TRBV14 and TRBJ2-7, with 10 bases that match TRBD2. V shed 1 base and J 4 bases; nucleotides not matched to a gene: 7. The germline gives CDR1 SGHDN, CDR2 FVKESK. The length of the CDR3 is 16 residues. The DNA read from the CDR3 is TGTGCCAGCAGCCAAGCAGCAGCACTAGCGGGGTACGAG. Translation gives CASSQAAALAGYE. The entire CDR3 reads CASSQAAALAGYEQYF.

The sequenced part of the CDR3 DNA is TGTGCCAGCACCCTACAGGGGAACACTGAA. Its translation: CASTLQGNTE. The entire CDR3 protein is CASTLQGNTEAFF. The V gene is TRBV2, the J gene TRBJ1-1; D might be TRBD1 (6 bases). The missing CDR3 end, 3 residues past where the read stops, is filled in from the germline J gene. V lost 7 bases and J 1 base, leaving 10 bases between the germline ends. The germline gives CDR1 SNHLY, CDR2 FYNNEI. There are 13 residues in the CDR3.

Of note for this clone: With the read ending 3 residues before the CDR3 end, the germline J gene is used to fill in that end. V gene TRBV7-8 combines with J gene TRBJ2-3; D may be TRBD1 or TRBD2 (6 bases each). The V end was cut by 1 base, the J end by 2 bases, with 16 bases between. The length of the CDR3 is 17 residues. CDR1 SGHVS and CDR2 FQNEAQ come from the germline V gene. The CDR3 spells CASSLVRRRGFTDTQYF. CDR3 DNA (partial): TGTGCCAGCAGCTTAGTACGCCGGAGGGGGTTCACAGATACG.

A note on this clone: The sequenced fragment ends 3 residues before the CDR3 boundary, so the rest is inferred from the germline J gene. This chain uses TRBV13 with TRBJ1-1, with 11 positions matching TRBD1. The CDR3 is made up of 15 amino acids. J lost 5 bases, V lost 5 bases, and 7 bases had no gene match. From germline, CDR1 is PRHDT and CDR2 FYEKMQ (reference sequence). The CDR3 sequence: CASSPNGDRGTEAFF. Partial CDR3 DNA: TGTGCCAGCAGCCCGAATGGGGACAGGGGGACTGAA.